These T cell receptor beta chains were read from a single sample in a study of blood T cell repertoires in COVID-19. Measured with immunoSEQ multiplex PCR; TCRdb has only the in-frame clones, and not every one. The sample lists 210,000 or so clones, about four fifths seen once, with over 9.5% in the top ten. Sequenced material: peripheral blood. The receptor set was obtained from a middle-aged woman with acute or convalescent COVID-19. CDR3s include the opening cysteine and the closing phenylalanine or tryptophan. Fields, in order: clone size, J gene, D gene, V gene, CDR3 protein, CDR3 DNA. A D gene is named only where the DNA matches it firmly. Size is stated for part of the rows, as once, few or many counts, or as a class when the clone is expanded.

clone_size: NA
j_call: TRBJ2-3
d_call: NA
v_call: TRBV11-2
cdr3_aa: CASSLARAGDTQYF
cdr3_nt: TGTGCCAGCAGCTTAGCCCGAGCGGGAGATACGCAGTATTTT

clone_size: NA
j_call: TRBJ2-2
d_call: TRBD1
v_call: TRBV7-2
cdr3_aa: CASSSRDRDTGELFF
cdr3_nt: TGTGCCAGCAGCTCCCGGGACAGGGACACCGGGGAGCTGTTTTTT

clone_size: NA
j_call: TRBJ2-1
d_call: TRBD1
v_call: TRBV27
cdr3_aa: CASSFSGQGGNEQFF
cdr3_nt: TGTGCCAGCAGTTTTTCGGGACAGGGGGGCAATGAGCAGTTCTTC

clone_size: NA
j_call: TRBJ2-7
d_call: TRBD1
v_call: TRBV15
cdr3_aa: CATSRGGTGVREQYF
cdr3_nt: TGTGCCACCAGCAGAGGGGGGACAGGGGTTCGAGAGCAGTACTTC

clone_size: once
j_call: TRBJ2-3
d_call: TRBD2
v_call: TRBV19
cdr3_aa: CASTLGRGLSTDTQYF
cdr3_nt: TGTGCCAGTACTCTCGGGCGGGGACTAAGCACAGATACGCAGTATTTT

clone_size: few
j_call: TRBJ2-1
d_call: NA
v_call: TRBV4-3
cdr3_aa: CASSQTWGDTYEQFF
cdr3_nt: TGCGCCAGCAGCCAGACATGGGGGGATACGTATGAGCAGTTCTTC

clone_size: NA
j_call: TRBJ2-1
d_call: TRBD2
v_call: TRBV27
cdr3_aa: CASCSGSPYNEQFF
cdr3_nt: TGTGCCAGCTGTAGCGGGAGCCCCTACAATGAGCAGTTCTTC

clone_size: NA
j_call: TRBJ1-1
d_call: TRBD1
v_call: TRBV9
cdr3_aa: CASSVAPRGPTEAFF
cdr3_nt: TGTGCCAGCAGCGTAGCCCCCAGGGGGCCCACTGAAGCTTTCTTT

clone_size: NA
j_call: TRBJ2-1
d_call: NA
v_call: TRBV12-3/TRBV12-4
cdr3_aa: CASAESVMQFF
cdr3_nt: TGTGCCAGCGCTGAATCGGTGATGCAGTTCTTC

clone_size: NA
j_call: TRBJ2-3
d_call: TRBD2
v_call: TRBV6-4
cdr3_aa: CASSVGGGTDTQYF
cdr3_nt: TGTGCCAGCAGTGTGGGGGGGGGCACAGATACGCAGTATTTT

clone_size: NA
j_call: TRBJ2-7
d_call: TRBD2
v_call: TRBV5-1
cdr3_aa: CASSLLAGEEQYF
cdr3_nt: TGCGCCAGCAGCTTACTAGCGGGAGAAGAGCAGTACTTC

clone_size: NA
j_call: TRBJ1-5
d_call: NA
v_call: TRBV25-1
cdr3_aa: CASSEFLGGQPQHF
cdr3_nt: TGTGCCAGCAGTGAATTTTTGGGGGGACAGCCCCAGCATTTT

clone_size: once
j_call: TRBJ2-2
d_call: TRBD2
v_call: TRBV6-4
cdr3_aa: CASSERLAATGELFF
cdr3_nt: TGTGCCAGCAGTGAACGGCTAGCGGCCACCGGGGAGCTGTTTTTT

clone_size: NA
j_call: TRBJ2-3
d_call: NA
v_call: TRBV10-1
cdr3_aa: CASRGTGLTDTQYF
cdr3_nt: TGCGCCAGCAGGGGAACAGGCCTCACAGATACGCAGTATTTT

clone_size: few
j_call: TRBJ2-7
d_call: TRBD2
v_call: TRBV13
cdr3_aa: CASSQPPGLALSYEQYF
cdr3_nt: TGTGCCAGCAGCCAGCCCCCGGGACTAGCGCTCTCCTACGAGCAGTACTTC

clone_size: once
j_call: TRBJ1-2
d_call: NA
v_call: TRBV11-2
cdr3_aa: CASSVGGNYGYTF
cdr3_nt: TGTGCCAGCAGCGTGGGAGGCAACTATGGCTACACCTTC

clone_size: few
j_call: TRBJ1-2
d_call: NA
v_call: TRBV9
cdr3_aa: CASRTQGIGGYTF
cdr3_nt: TGTGCCAGCAGAACACAGGGTATCGGTGGCTACACCTTC

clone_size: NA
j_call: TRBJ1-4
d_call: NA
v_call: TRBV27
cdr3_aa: CASRALQSPEKLFF
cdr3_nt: TGTGCCAGCCGCGCGCTACAGTCCCCGGAAAAACTGTTTTTT

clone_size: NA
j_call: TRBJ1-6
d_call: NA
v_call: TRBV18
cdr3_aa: CASSPRGVSGSPLHF
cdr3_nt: TGTGCCAGCTCACCCAGGGGAGTTTCCGGTTCACCCCTCCACTTT

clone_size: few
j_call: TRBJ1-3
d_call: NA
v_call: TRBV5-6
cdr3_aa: CASSPADRNTIYF
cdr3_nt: TGTGCCAGCAGCCCTGCAGACAGAAACACCATATATTTT

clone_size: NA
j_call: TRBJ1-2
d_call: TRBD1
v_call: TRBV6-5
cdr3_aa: CASSSGGTGGFYGYTF
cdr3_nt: TGTGCCAGCAGTTCCGGGGGGACAGGGGGTTTCTATGGCTACACCTTC